Listed below are T cell receptor beta chains from one sample, sequenced in a study of shared clonotypes between healthy human individuals. Libraries were prepared by immunoSEQ multiplex PCR; TCRdb keeps only in-frame clonotypes and omits some of them. The repertoire holds around 690,000 clones, with around 90% as singletons. Material: memory CD8+ T cells from PBMCs. Receptor source: a man aged 18 to 30 in good health. Some clones in this sample may be carry-over from other donors' samples. Each CDR3 is given with its conserved first and last residue. Each record gives: V gene, D gene, J gene, clone size, CDR3 protein, CDR3 DNA. A D gene is named only where the DNA matches it firmly. Clone size, where shown, is once, few, many, or a class for clones that have expanded.

V: TRBV7-9
D: -
J: TRBJ2-5
size: -
CDR3: CASHEGEAGETQYF
DNA: TGTGCCAGCCACGAGGGGGAGGCGGGGGAGACCCAGTACTTC

V: TRBV2
D: TRBD1
J: TRBJ1-1
size: -
CDR3: CASRNTRTGSTEAFF
DNA: TGTGCCAGCAGGAATACTCGGACAGGATCAACTGAAGCTTTCTTT

V: TRBV15
D: TRBD2
J: TRBJ2-7
size: few
CDR3: CATSLGLAGTYEQYF
DNA: TGTGCCACCAGCCTTGGACTAGCGGGAACATACGAGCAGTACTTC

V: TRBV6-5
D: TRBD1
J: TRBJ1-2
size: -
CDR3: CASSSTGTDYGYTF
DNA: TGTGCCAGCAGTTCTACCGGGACAGACTATGGCTACACCTTC

V: TRBV19
D: -
J: TRBJ2-7
size: -
CDR3: CASSIDMEALRVGEQYF
DNA: TGTGCCAGTAGTATAGATATGGAGGCCCTCCGTGTTGGAGAGCAGTACTTC

V: TRBV28
D: -
J: TRBJ1-1
size: -
CDR3: CASSLEGTEAFF
DNA: TGTGCCAGCAGTTTAGAGGGTACTGAAGCTTTCTTT

V: TRBV2
D: TRBD1
J: TRBJ1-3
size: few
CDR3: CASSVWTGSGNTIYF
DNA: TGTGCCAGCAGTGTTTGGACAGGCTCTGGAAACACCATATATTTT

V: TRBV6-1
D: TRBD1
J: TRBJ2-1
size: -
CDR3: CASSDQGQGLSMEQFF
DNA: TGTGCCAGCAGTGATCAGGGACAGGGCTTATCGATGGAGCAGTTCTTC

V: TRBV29-1
D: -
J: TRBJ2-1
size: -
CDR3: CSAVGAGNEQFF
DNA: TGCAGCGCCGTGGGAGCTGGCAATGAGCAGTTCTTC

V: TRBV27
D: -
J: TRBJ2-7
size: -
CDR3: CASSLQGSYEQYF
DNA: TGTGCCAGCAGTTTACAAGGGTCCTACGAGCAGTACTTC

V: TRBV7-6
D: -
J: TRBJ2-7
size: -
CDR3: CASSLASGKASYEQYF
DNA: TGTGCCAGCAGCTTAGCGAGTGGAAAAGCGTCCTACGAGCAGTACTTC

V: TRBV7-9
D: TRBD1
J: TRBJ1-4
size: once
CDR3: CASSLPGQYEKLFF
DNA: TGTGCCAGCAGCTTACCGGGACAGTATGAAAAACTGTTTTTT

V: TRBV19
D: TRBD1
J: TRBJ1-4
size: once
CDR3: CASSIKGQGAFEKLFF
DNA: TGTGCCAGTAGTATTAAGGGACAGGGGGCGTTCGAAAAACTGTTTTTT

V: TRBV25-1
D: -
J: TRBJ2-2
size: -
CDR3: CASSFSAAGELFF
DNA: TGTGCCAGCAGTTTTAGCGCGGCCGGGGAGCTGTTTTTT

V: TRBV27
D: -
J: TRBJ1-2
size: -
CDR3: CASTPGGGHYGYTF
DNA: TGTGCCAGCACCCCGGGAGGTGGACACTATGGCTACACCTTC

V: TRBV9
D: -
J: TRBJ1-5
size: -
CDR3: CASSVAGDNQPQHF
DNA: TGTGCCAGCAGCGTAGCAGGGGACAATCAGCCCCAGCATTTT

V: TRBV14
D: -
J: TRBJ2-1
size: -
CDR3: CASSQDQTSLHDPYNEQFF
DNA: TGTGCCAGCAGCCAAGATCAAACCAGTCTCCACGACCCCTACAATGAGCAGTTCTTC

V: TRBV4-3
D: TRBD2
J: TRBJ2-4
size: -
CDR3: CASSEDALLRAGDVNIQYF
DNA: TGCGCCAGCAGCGAAGATGCCCTCCTAAGGGCGGGAGACGTGAACATTCAGTACTTC

V: TRBV13
D: TRBD2
J: TRBJ2-3
size: -
CDR3: CASSTFSGTTDTQYF
DNA: TGTGCCAGCAGCACCTTTAGCGGGACCACAGATACGCAGTATTTT

V: TRBV27
D: TRBD1
J: TRBJ2-6
size: -
CDR3: CASSFTVVSRKGATSGANVLTF
DNA: TGTGCCAGCAGTTTTACGGTCGTATCCCGAAAGGGGGCTACTTCTGGGGCCAACGTCCTGACTTTC

V: TRBV4-3
D: -
J: TRBJ1-2
size: -
CDR3: CASSQDSGGLSYTF
DNA: TGCGCCAGCAGCCAAGATTCCGGAGGTTTAAGCTACACCTTC

V: TRBV28
D: -
J: TRBJ1-5
size: -
CDR3: CASSFPRTRARRGQPQHF
DNA: TGTGCCAGCAGTTTTCCCCGCACCCGGGCTAGGCGCGGTCAGCCCCAGCATTTT

V: TRBV6-5
D: -
J: TRBJ2-7
size: once
CDR3: CASSYSSPYEQYF
DNA: TGTGCCAGCAGTTACTCGAGTCCCTACGAGCAGTACTTC

V: TRBV7-9
D: -
J: TRBJ2-2
size: -
CDR3: CASALPPGTTGELFF
DNA: TGTGCCAGCGCCCTTCCCCCGGGAACCACCGGGGAGCTGTTTTTT

V: TRBV5-1
D: -
J: TRBJ2-1
size: -
CDR3: CASSLGQEQFF
DNA: TGCGCCAGCAGCTTGGGACAGGAGCAGTTCTTC

V: TRBV2
D: -
J: TRBJ2-7
size: -
CDR3: CASSESGPLYEQYF
DNA: TGTGCCAGCAGTGAGTCAGGGCCTCTCTACGAGCAGTACTTC

V: TRBV27
D: -
J: TRBJ1-2
size: -
CDR3: CASSLRPRNYGYTF
DNA: TGTGCCAGCAGTTTACGCCCGAGGAACTATGGCTACACCTTC

V: TRBV27
D: -
J: TRBJ2-7
size: -
CDR3: CASSLRSHYEQYF
DNA: TGTGCCAGCAGTTTAAGATCCCACTACGAGCAGTACTTC

V: TRBV7-9
D: TRBD2
J: TRBJ2-3
size: once
CDR3: CASSSPAGGITSSTDTQYF
DNA: TGTGCCAGCAGCTCTCCCGCGGGAGGGATAACATCTAGCACAGATACGCAGTATTTT

V: TRBV7-9
D: -
J: TRBJ1-2
size: -
CDR3: CASSLDIDMNYGYTF
DNA: TGTGCCAGCAGCTTAGATATTGACATGAACTATGGCTACACCTTC

V: TRBV7-9
D: -
J: TRBJ1-1
size: -
CDR3: CASSPQLQGGTEAFF
DNA: TGTGCCAGCAGCCCACAACTTCAGGGTGGCACTGAAGCTTTCTTT

V: TRBV15
D: -
J: TRBJ2-3
size: -
CDR3: CATSRDLAGQRTDTQYF
DNA: TGTGCCACCAGCAGAGATTTGGCGGGACAACGCACAGATACGCAGTATTTT

V: TRBV28
D: -
J: TRBJ1-5
size: once
CDR3: CASSKGGHRLSNQPQHF
DNA: TGTGCCAGCAGCAAAGGTGGGCACCGACTTAGCAATCAGCCCCAGCATTTT

V: TRBV7-9
D: TRBD1
J: TRBJ2-5
size: -
CDR3: CASSSISDRVETQYF
DNA: TGTGCCAGCAGCTCAATCTCGGACAGGGTGGAGACCCAGTACTTC

V: TRBV7-9
D: -
J: TRBJ2-1
size: -
CDR3: CASSLRAAALNEQFF
DNA: TGTGCCAGCAGCTTGCGGGCAGCGGCCCTCAATGAGCAGTTCTTC

V: TRBV18
D: TRBD1
J: TRBJ1-1
size: once
CDR3: CATQGQETEAFF
DNA: TGTGCCACGCAGGGACAGGAAACTGAAGCTTTCTTT

V: TRBV19
D: -
J: TRBJ2-2
size: once
CDR3: CASSMTVYTGELFF
DNA: TGTGCCAGTAGTATGACAGTTTACACCGGGGAGCTGTTTTTT

V: TRBV27
D: -
J: TRBJ2-7
size: -
CDR3: CASSSIGTPRAYEQYF
DNA: TGTGCCAGCAGTTCGATCGGGACTCCCAGGGCCTACGAGCAGTACTTC

V: TRBV28
D: TRBD2
J: TRBJ2-3
size: -
CDR3: CASSLLGLAGATDTQYF
DNA: TGTGCCAGCAGTTTATTGGGACTAGCGGGGGCCACAGATACGCAGTATTTT

V: TRBV5-6
D: TRBD1
J: TRBJ2-7
size: -
CDR3: CASSLDRTGAHEQYF
DNA: TGTGCCAGCAGCTTGGATAGGACAGGGGCCCACGAGCAGTACTTC

V: TRBV27
D: -
J: TRBJ2-1
size: -
CDR3: CASRLGGNEQFF
DNA: TGTGCCAGCCGCTTGGGAGGCAATGAGCAGTTCTTC

V: TRBV4-1
D: TRBD2
J: TRBJ2-2
size: -
CDR3: CASSLIPGLAGPGTGELFF
DNA: TGCGCCAGCAGTCTAATTCCGGGACTAGCGGGGCCCGGCACCGGGGAGCTGTTTTTT

V: TRBV30
D: TRBD1
J: TRBJ2-7
size: -
CDR3: CAWSVGTGLYEQYF
DNA: TGTGCCTGGAGTGTCGGGACAGGGCTATACGAGCAGTACTTC

V: TRBV19
D: TRBD1
J: TRBJ1-2
size: -
CDR3: CASTEGQTYGYTF
DNA: TGTGCCAGTACCGAGGGACAGACTTATGGCTACACCTTC

V: TRBV28
D: -
J: TRBJ2-1
size: -
CDR3: CASSFVGGRNNEQFF
DNA: TGTGCCAGCAGTTTTGTTGGCGGGCGTAACAATGAGCAGTTCTTC

V: TRBV5-1
D: -
J: TRBJ2-2
size: -
CDR3: CASGHRENTGELFF
DNA: TGCGCCAGCGGCCACAGGGAGAACACCGGGGAGCTGTTTTTT

V: TRBV5-1
D: -
J: TRBJ2-7
size: -
CDR3: CASSLRPSGLYEQYF
DNA: TGCGCCAGCAGCTTGCGGCCCTCAGGCCTCTACGAGCAGTACTTC